One and the same sample provided the 5 T cell receptor beta chains below, sequenced in a study of CXCR3-negative and CXCR3-positive naive CD8 T cells. Whole-study findings and limits: CXCR3-positive naive cells had more hydrophobic TRB CDR3s than CXCR3-negative naive cells.

The authors prepared UMI-labeled TRB cDNA libraries by 5' RACE. TCRdb re-called the 5' RACE reads, yielding one record per CDR3 amino acid sequence without DNA. The sample's table shows about 60,000 distinct CDR3 sequences. Their antigen targets remain unknown. The sequenced material came from naive CXCR3+ CD8+ T cells from blood. The subset: CD45RO-CCR7+CD27+CD95- naive CD8+ T cells expressing CXCR3 (TNR3+). These receptors were obtained from a human donor in good health. Some clones in this sample may be carry-over from other donors' samples.

This chain links TRBV29-1 with TRBJ2-1; with no DNA, the TCRdb D assignment of TRBD1 cannot be verified. CDR1 and CDR2 (germline): SQVTM, ANQGSEA. The CDR3 has 16 residues. CDR3 loop: CSVGGGTGGSYNEQFF.

V usage is TRBV7-2 and J usage is TRBJ2-7; lacking DNA, the TRBD1 call made by TCRdb goes unchecked. This CDR3 is built from 15 residues. Germline CDR1 reads SGHTA; CDR2 reads FQGNSA. This CDR3 is CASSLRGGPSYEQYF.

V usage is TRBV9 and J usage is TRBJ1-1; TCRdb proposes TRBD1, but this gene call is untestable without DNA. Germline V CDR1 and CDR2: SGDLS, YYNGEE. The CDR3 has 14 residues. The chain's CDR3 is CASSGGGRNTEAFF.

The chain is built from TRBV7-6 and TRBJ2-1; lacking DNA, the TRBD2 call made by TCRdb goes unchecked. This CDR3 has 18 amino acids. The germline CDR1 and CDR2 sequences are SGHVS and FNYEAQ. CDR3 amino acids: CASSRLAGPSGSYNEQFF.

J is TRBJ1-1 and V is TRBV7-9; the D call of TRBD1 rests on TCRdb alone, since no DNA is present to check it. CDR1 and CDR2 (germline): SEHNR, FQNEAQ (reference sequence). CDR3 size: 13 residues. The CDR3 sequence: CASSLGGTVEAFF.